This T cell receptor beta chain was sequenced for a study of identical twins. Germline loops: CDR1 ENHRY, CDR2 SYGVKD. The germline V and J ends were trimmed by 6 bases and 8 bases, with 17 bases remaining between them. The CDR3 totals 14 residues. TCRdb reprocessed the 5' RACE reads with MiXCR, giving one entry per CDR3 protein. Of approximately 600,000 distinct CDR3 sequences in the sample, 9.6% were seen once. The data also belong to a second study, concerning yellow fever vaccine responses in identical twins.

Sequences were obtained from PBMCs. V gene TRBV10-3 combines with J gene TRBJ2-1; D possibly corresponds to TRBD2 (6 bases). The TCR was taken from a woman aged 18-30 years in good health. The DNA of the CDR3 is TGTGCCATCAGCCGGACGGGAGAATGGGATGAGCAGTTCTTC. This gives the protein CAISRTGEWDEQFF.